This TCR beta chain was recorded in a study of beta chain features in type 1 diabetes. Study-wide findings and caveats: VDJ junctions in type 1 diabetes patients carried more deletions and fewer insertions.

About this clone: Antigen: not known.

Using CD45RO/CCR7/CD25/CD127/CD95/CD27, CD4+ naive, central memory, regulatory and stem cell-like memory cells were sorted. V lost 4 bases and J lost 3; bases outside the gene matches: 5. CDR1 is LGHNA, CDR2 YSLEER, per germline. The CDR3 contains 15 residues. Expressed TCRB transcripts were sequenced, since all the RNA that had been isolated was reverse transcribed. Mean read depth for naive, central memory and regulatory T cell samples was about 3.6 million reads. Assay used: immunoSEQ multiplex PCR; TCRdb lists only in-frame clones, some missing. Of hundreds of thousands of clones in the sample, around 28% are singletons; the top ten hold about 0.065%.

This TCR was sampled from a man between 18 and 35 years old in good health. The chain has TRBV4-3 and TRBJ2-1; 8 nucleotides match TRBD1. Material: naive CD4+ T cells from blood. CDR3 protein: CASSLRQGNYNEQFF. CDR3 coding DNA: TGCGCCAGCAGCCTTCGACAGGGGAACTACAATGAGCAGTTCTTC.